This T cell receptor beta chain was identified in a study of blood T cell repertoires in COVID-19. The assay was immunoSEQ multiplex PCR, and TCRdb's table has in-frame clones only and misses some. The sample yields approximately 240,000 clones, about nine tenths seen once. About this clone: Other DNA variants within this sample encode the same CDR3.

The CDR3 has 11 amino acids. V gave up 0 bases and J gave up 9 bases, with 6 bases separating them. From germline, CDR1 is GTSNPN and CDR2 SVGIG (reference sequence). The rearrangement links TRBV30 to TRBJ2-1; D may be TRBD2 (5 bases). This sequence was found in a woman aged 25 to 45 with acute COVID-19. Sequenced sample: PBMCs or T cells enriched from blood (not recorded which). The CDR3, as DNA: TGTGCCTGGAGTGTAGGAGGTGAGCAGTTCTTC. Translation: CAWSVGGEQFF.